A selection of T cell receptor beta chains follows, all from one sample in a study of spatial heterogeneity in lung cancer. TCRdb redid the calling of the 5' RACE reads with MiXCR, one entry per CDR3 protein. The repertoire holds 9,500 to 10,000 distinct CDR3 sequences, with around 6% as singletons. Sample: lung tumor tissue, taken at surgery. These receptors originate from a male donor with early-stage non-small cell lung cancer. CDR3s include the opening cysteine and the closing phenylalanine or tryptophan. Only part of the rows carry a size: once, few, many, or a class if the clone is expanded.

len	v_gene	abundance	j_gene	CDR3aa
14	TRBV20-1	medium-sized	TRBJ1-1	CSAPVTGQGTEAFF
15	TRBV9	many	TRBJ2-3	CASSVEGLATDTQYF
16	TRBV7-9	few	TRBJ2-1	CASSLAPDRGYNEQFF
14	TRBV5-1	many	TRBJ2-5	CASSLGQRIETQYF
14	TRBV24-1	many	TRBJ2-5	CATSETGLKETQYF
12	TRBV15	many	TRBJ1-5	CATSAARRPQHF
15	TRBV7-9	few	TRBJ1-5	CASSSEQESNQPQHF
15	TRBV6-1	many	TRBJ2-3	CASSRGAHEGDTQYF
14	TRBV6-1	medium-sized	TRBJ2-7	CASSENRGGYEQYF
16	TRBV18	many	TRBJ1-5	CASSQVAQGSNQPQHF
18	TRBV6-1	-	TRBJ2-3	CASSEINGPSVGADTQYF
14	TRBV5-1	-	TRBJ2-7	CASSSQGAIDEQYF
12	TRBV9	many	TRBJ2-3	CASGGVTDTQYF
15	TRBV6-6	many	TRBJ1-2	CASSFGGEGLYGYTF
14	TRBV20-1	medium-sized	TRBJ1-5	CSATGRVGVGTQHF
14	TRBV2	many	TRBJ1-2	CASSGSGPNYGYTF
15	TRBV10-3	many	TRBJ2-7	CAISVAGGLTYEQYF
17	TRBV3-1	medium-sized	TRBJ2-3	CASSLSPLAGITDTQYF
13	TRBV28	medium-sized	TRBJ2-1	CASSSPPSNEQFF
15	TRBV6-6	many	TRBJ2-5	CASSYSRLVEETQYF
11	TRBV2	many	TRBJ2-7	CASGTTYEQYF
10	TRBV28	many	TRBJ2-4	CASGENIQYF
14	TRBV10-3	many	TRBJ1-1	CAISEGQGLTEAFF
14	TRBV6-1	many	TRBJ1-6	CASGLTGVGSPLHF
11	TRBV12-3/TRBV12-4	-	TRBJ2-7	CASSPSYEQYF
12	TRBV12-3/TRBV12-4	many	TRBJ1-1	CASTRTGEEAFF
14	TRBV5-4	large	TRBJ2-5	CASSSTGLKETQYF
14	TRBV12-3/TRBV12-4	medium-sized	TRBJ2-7	CASSRGLAGYEQYF
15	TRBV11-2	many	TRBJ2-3	CASSLRIRSTDTQYF
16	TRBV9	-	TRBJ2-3	CASSEGTAGGAGTQYF
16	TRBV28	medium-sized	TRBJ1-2	CASSSSRGDISYGYTF
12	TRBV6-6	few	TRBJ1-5	CASSYGRDPLCF
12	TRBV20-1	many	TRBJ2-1	CSARHTYNEQFF
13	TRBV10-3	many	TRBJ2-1	CAISGSQGGEQFF
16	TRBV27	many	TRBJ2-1	CASSPTGTTSYNEQFF
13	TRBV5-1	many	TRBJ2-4	CASSLPGTHIQYF
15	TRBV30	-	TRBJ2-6	CAWSVRGPGANVLTF
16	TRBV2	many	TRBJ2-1	CASSLTSSRKVNEQFF
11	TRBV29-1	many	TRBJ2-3	CSASQSDTQYF
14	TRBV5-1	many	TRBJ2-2	CASSLSRNTGELFF
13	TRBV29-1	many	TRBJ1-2	CIAGGDLSYGYTF
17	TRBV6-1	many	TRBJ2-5	CASTYSGGRNPLGAQYF
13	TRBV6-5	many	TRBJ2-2	CASSYYDTGELFF
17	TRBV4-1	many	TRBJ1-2	CASSQGPLQGPNYGYTF
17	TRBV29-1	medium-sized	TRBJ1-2	CSVALTGGGKDGYGYTF
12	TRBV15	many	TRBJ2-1	CATSREEGAQFF
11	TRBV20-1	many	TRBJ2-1	CSAHGMGEQFF
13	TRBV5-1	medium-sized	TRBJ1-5	CASSLIPDQPQHF
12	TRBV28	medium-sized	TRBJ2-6	CAEGSGANVLTF
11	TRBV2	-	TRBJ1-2	CASSVDYGYTF
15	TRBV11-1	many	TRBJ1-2	CASSSRQGANYGYTF
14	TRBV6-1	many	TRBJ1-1	CASKAQHPNTEAFF
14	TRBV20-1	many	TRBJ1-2	CSAVDPGGARGYTF
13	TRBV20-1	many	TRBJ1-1	CSASLPMNTEAFF
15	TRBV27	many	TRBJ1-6	CASSPGGPGNSPLHF
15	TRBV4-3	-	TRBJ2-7	CASSLRSVQGGEQYF
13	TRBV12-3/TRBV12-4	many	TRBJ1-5	CASTQGRFQPQHF
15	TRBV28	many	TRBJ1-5	CASRGTGFGNQPQHF
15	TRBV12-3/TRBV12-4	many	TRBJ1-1	CASSPRVSWGTEAFF